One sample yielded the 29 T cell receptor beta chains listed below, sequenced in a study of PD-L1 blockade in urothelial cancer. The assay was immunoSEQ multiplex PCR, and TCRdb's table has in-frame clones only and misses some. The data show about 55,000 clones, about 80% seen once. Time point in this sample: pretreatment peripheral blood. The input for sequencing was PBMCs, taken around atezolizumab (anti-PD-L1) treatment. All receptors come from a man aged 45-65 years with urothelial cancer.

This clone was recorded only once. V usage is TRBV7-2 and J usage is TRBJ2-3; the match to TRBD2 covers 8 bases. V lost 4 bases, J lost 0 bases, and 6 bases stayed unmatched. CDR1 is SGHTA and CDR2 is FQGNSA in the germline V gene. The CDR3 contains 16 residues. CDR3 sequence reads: CASSSSGGRSTDTQYF. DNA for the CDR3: TGTGCCAGCAGCTCGAGCGGGGGCCGCAGCACAGATACGCAGTATTTT.

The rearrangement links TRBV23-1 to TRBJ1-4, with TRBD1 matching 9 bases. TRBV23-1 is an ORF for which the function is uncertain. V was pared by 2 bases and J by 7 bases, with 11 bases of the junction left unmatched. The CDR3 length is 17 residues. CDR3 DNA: TGCGCCAGCAGTCAAACCTTGAACCGGGACAGGGCTGAAAAACTGTTTTTT. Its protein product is CASSQTLNRDRAEKLFF.

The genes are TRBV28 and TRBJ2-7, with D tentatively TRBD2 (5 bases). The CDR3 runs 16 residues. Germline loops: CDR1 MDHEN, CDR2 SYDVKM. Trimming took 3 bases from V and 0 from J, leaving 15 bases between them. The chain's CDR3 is CASSLGQRPPSYEQYF. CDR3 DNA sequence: TGTGCCAGCAGTTTGGGCCAGCGGCCCCCCTCCTACGAGCAGTACTTC.

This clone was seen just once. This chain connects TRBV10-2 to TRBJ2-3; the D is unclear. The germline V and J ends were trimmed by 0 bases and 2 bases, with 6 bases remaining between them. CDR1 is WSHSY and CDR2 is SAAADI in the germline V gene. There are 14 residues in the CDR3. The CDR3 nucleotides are TGCGCCAGCAGTGAGTCGTTCCTCACAGATACGCAGTATTTT. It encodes CASSESFLTDTQYF.

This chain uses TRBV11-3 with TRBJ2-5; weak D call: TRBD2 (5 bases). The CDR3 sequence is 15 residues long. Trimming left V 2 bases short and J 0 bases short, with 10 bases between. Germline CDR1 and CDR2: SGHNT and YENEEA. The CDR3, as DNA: TGTGCCAGCAGCTTAAATCGAGGGAACCAAGAGACCCAGTACTTC. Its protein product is CASSLNRGNQETQYF.

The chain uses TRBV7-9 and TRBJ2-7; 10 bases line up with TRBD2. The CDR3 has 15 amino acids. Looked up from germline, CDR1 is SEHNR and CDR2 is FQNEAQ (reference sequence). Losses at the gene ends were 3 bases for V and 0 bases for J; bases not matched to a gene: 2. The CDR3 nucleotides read TGTGCCAGCAGCTTTACTAGCGGGGCCTCCTACGAGCAGTACTTC. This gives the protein CASSFTSGASYEQYF. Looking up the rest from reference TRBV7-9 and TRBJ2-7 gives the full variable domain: DTGVSQNPRHKITKRGQNVTFRCDPISEHNRLYWYRQTLGQGPEFLTYFQNEAQLEKSRLLSDRFSAERPKGSFSTLEIQRTEQGDSAMYLCASSFTSGASYEQYFGPGTRLTVT.

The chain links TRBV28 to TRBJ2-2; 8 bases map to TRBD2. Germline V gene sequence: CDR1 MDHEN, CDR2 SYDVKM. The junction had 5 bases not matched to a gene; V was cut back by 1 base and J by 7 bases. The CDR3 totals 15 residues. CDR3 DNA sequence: TGTGCCAGCAGTTTATCGGGAGGGGCAAGCGGGGAGCTGTTTTTT. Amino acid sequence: CASSLSGGASGELFF.

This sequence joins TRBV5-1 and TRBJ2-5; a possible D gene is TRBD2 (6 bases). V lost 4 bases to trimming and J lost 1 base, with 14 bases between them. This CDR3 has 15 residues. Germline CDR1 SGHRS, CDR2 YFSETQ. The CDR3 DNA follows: TGCGCCAGCAGCCGTGCGGGACTTCCCCAAGAGACCCAGTACTTC. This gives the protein CASSRAGLPQETQYF.

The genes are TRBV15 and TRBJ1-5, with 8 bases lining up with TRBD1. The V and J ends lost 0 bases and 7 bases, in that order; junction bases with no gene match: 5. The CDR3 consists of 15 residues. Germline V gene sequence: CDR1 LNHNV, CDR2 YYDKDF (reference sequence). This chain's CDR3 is CATSRERQGQQPQHF. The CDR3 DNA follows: TGTGCCACCAGCAGAGAAAGACAGGGGCAGCAGCCCCAGCATTTT.

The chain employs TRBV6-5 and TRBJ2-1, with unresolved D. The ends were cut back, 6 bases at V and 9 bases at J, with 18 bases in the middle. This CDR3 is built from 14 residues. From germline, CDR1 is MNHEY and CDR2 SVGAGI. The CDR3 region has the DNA TGTGCCAGCAGCAACTATCTGTGGTTGAGTGAGCAGTTCTTC. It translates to CASSNYLWLSEQFF.

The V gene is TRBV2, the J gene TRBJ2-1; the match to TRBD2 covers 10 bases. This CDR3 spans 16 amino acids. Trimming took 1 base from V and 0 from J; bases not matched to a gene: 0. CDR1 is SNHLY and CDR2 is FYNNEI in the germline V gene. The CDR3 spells CASSEVAGGSYNEQFF. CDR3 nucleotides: TGTGCCAGCAGTGAAGTAGCGGGAGGCTCCTACAATGAGCAGTTCTTC.

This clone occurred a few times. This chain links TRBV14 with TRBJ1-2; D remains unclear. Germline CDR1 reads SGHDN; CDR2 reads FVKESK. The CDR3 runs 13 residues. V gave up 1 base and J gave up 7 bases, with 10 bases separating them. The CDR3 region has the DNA TGTGCCAGCAGCCAAGTACAGAGCGGTGGCTACACCTTC. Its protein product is CASSQVQSGGYTF.

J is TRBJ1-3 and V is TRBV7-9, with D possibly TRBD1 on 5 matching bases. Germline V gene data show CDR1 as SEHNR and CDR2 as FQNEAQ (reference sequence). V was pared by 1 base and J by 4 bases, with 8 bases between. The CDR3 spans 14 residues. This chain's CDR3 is CASSLGTSGNTIYF. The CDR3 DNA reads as TGTGCCAGCAGCTTAGGGACATCAGGAAACACCATATATTTT. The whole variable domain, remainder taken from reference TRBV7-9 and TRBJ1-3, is DTGVSQNPRHKITKRGQNVTFRCDPISEHNRLYWYRQTLGQGPEFLTYFQNEAQLEKSRLLSDRFSAERPKGSFSTLEIQRTEQGDSAMYLCASSLGTSGNTIYFGEGSWLTVV.

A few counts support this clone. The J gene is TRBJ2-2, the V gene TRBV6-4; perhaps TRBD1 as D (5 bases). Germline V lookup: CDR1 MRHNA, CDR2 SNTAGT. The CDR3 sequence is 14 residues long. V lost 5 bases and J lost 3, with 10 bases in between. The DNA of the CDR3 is TGTGCCAGCAGTCCAGGGATCGACACCGGGGAGCTGTTTTTT. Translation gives CASSPGIDTGELFF.

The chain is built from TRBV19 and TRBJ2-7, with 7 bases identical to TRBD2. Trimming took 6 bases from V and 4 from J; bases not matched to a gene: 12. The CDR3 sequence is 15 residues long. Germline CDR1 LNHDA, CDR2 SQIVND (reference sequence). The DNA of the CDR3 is TGTGCCAGTAGCGGCGCTAGCGGAGGGCCTTACGAGCAGTACTTC. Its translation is CASSGASGGPYEQYF.

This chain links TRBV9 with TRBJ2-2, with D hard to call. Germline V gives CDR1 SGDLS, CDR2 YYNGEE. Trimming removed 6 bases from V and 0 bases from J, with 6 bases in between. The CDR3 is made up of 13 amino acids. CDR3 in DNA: TGTGCCAGCACGGAGACGAACACCGGGGAGCTGTTTTTT. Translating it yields CASTETNTGELFF. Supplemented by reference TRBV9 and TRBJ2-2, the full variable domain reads DSGVTQTPKHLITATGQRVTLRCSPRSGDLSVYWYQQSLDQGLQFLIQYYNGEERAKGNILERFSAQQFPDLHSELNLSSLELGDSALYFCASTETNTGELFFGEGSRLTVL.

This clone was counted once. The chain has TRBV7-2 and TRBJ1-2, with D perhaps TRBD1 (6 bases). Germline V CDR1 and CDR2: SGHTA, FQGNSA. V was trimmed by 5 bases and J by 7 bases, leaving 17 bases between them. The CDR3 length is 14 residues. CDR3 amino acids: CASSRQAPIGGYTF. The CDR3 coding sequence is TGTGCCAGCAGCCGACAGGCACCGATCGGTGGCTACACCTTC.

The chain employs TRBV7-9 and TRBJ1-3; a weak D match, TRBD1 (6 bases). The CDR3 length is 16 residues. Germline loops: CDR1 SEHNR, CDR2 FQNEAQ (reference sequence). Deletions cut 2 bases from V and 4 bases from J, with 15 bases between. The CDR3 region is CASSLLQTGSGNTIYF. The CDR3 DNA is TGTGCCAGCAGCTTACTTCAGACAGGTTCGGGAAACACCATATATTTT. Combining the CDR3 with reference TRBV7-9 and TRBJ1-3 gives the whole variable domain DTGVSQNPRHKITKRGQNVTFRCDPISEHNRLYWYRQTLGQGPEFLTYFQNEAQLEKSRLLSDRFSAERPKGSFSTLEIQRTEQGDSAMYLCASSLLQTGSGNTIYFGEGSWLTVV.

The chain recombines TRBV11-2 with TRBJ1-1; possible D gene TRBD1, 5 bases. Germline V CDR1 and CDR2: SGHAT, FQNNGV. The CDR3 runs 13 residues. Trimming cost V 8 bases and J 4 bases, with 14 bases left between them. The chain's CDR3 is CASQGGGSTEAFF. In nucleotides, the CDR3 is TGTGCCAGCCAGGGTGGAGGGTCCACTGAAGCTTTCTTT.

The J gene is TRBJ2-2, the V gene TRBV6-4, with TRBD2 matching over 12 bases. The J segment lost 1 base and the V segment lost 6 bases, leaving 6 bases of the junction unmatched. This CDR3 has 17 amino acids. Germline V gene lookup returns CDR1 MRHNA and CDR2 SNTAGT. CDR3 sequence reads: CASSILAGGLNTGELFF. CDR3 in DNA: TGTGCCAGCAGCATACTAGCGGGAGGACTGAACACCGGGGAGCTGTTTTTT.

The CDR3 nucleotides read TGCAGCGCCGCACTATGGGACAATGAGCAGTTCTTC. Translation: CSAALWDNEQFF. The genes are TRBV29-1 and TRBJ2-1; D uncertain. This CDR3 is built from 12 residues. Trimming stripped 7 bases from V and 5 bases from J, with 12 bases between. Germline V CDR1 and CDR2: SQVTM, ANQGSEA.

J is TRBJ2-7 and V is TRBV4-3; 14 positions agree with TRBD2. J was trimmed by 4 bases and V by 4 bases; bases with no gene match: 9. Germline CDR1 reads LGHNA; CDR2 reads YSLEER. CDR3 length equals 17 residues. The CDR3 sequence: CASSPGLAGVGLYEQYF. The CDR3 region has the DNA TGCGCCAGCAGCCCGGGACTAGCGGGAGTAGGGCTTTACGAGCAGTACTTC.

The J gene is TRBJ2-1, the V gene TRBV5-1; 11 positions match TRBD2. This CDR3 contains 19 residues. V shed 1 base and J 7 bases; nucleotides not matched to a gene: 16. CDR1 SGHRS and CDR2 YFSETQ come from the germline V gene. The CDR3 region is CASSLNLAGGGGRSNEQFF. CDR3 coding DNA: TGCGCCAGCAGCTTGAACCTAGCGGGAGGAGGCGGGAGGAGTAATGAGCAGTTCTTC.

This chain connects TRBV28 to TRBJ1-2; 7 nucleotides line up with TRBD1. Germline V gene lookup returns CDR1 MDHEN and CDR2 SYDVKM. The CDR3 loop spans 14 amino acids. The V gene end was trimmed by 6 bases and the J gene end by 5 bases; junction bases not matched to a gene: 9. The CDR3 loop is CASSGQADKYGYTF. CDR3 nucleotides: TGTGCCAGCAGCGGACAGGCGGACAAATATGGCTACACCTTC.

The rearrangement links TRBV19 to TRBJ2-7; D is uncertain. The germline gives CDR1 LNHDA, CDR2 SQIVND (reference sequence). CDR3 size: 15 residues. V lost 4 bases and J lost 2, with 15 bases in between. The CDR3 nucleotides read TGTGCCAGTAGTAACGGCAGGCCCCGAGCCTACGAGCAGTACTTC. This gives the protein CASSNGRPRAYEQYF. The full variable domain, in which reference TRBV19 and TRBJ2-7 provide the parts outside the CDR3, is DGGITQSPKYLFRKEGQNVTLSCEQNLNHDAMYWYRQDPGQGLRLIYYSQIVNDFQKGDIAEGYSVSREKKESFPLTVTSAQKNPTAFYLCASSNGRPRAYEQYFGPGTRLTVT.

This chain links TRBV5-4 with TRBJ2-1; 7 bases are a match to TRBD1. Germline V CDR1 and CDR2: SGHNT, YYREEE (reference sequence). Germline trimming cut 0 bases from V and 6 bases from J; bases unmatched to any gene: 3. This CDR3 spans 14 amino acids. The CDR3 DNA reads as TGTGCCAGCAGCTTGGAAGCAGGGGGCAATGAGCAGTTCTTC. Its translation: CASSLEAGGNEQFF.

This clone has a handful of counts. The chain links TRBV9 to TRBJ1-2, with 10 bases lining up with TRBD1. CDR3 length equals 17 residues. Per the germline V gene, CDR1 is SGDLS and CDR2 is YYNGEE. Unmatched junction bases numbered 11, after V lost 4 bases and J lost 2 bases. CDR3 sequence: CASSPGDRGIWNYGYTF. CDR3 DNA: TGTGCCAGCAGCCCCGGGGACAGGGGAATTTGGAACTATGGCTACACCTTC.

CDR3 residues: CASSLAGGNQPQHF. CDR3 in DNA: TGTGCCAGCAGCTTAGCAGGGGGCAATCAGCCCCAGCATTTT. V is TRBV7-9 and J is TRBJ1-5, with D perhaps TRBD1 (5 bases). V was trimmed by 0 bases and J by 2 bases, leaving 5 bases between them. The CDR3 runs to 14 residues. Looked up from germline, CDR1 is SEHNR and CDR2 is FQNEAQ (reference sequence).

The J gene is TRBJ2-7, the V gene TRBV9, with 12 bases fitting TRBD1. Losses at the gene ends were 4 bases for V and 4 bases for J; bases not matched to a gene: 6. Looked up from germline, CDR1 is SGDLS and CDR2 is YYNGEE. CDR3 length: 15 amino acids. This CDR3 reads CASSLGQGAVYEQYF. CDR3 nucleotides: TGTGCCAGCAGCTTGGGACAGGGGGCTGTATACGAGCAGTACTTC.